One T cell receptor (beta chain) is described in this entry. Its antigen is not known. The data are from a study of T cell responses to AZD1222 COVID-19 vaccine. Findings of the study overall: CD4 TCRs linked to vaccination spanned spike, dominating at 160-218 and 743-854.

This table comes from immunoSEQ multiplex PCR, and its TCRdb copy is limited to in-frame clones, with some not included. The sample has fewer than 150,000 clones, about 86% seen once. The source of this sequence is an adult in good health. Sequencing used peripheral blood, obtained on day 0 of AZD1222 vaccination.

The CDR3, as DNA: TGTGCCAGTGGCAGACGGGACAGGGTTTTCACCGGGGAGCTGTTTTTT. Amino acids: CASGRRDRVFTGELFF. V usage is TRBV19 and J usage is TRBJ2-2; the match to TRBD1 covers 9 bases. Trimming removed 8 bases from V and 4 bases from J; junction bases left unmatched: 11. The length of the CDR3 is 16 residues. Germline CDR1 and CDR2: LNHDA and SQIVND (reference sequence).